The clone carrying this T cell receptor beta chain was seen only a few times. This sample is drawn from a study of early T cells in non-severe SARS-CoV-2 infection. Overall study context: Sequencing was performed on bulk RNA from unsorted whole blood, leaving chains unpaired.

The TCR library protocol was used to attach unique molecular identifiers. These identifiers were attached to individual cDNA molecules. One entry per CDR3 protein, called by TCRdb with MiXCR from the 5' RACE reads. There are about 64,000 distinct CDR3 sequences in the sample; less than 20% occur only once, and roughly 9% lies in the top ten. The length of the CDR3 is 15 residues. The V gene's germline CDR1 is DFQATT and CDR2 SNEGSKA (reference sequence). J lost 3 bases, V lost 3 bases, and 5 bases had no gene match. This TCR was recovered from an adult who was a healthcare worker with PCR-confirmed SARS-CoV-2 infection or an uninfected control (not recorded which). The sample here was whole blood, taken at baseline. The chain is built from TRBV20-1 and TRBJ2-7; 13 positions agree with TRBD2. This CDR3 is CSASVLAGGDYEQYF. The CDR3 nucleotides are TGCAGTGCTAGCGTACTAGCGGGAGGGGACTACGAGCAGTACTTC.